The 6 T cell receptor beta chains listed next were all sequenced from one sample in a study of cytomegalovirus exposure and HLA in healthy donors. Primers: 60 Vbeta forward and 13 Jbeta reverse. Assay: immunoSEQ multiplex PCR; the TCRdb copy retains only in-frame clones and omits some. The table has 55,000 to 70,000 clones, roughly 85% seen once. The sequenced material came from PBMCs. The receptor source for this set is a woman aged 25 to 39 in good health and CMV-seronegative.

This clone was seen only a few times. This CDR3 is CASSQGAQGTEAFF. The CDR3 DNA reads TGCGCCAGCAGCCAGGGGGCGCAGGGCACTGAAGCTTTCTTT. The V and J genes are TRBV5-1 and TRBJ1-1, with 8 nucleotides matching TRBD1. Germline CDR1 and CDR2: SGHRS and YFSETQ. The J segment lost 4 bases and the V segment lost 4 bases, leaving 6 bases of the junction unmatched. The CDR3 has 14 residues. The complete variable domain, with remaining parts taken from reference TRBV5-1 and TRBJ1-1, reads KAGVTQTPRYLIKTRGQQVTLSCSPISGHRSVSWYQQTPGQGLQFLFEYFSETQRNKGNFPGRFSGRQFSNSRSEMNVSTLELGDSALYLCASSQGAQGTEAFFGQGTRLTVV.

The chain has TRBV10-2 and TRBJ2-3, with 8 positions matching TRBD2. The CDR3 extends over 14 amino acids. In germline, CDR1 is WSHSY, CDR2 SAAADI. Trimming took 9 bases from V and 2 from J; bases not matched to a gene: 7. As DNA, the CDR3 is TGCGCCAGTCAGGTGCGGGAGGTCACAGATACGCAGTATTTT. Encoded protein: CASQVREVTDTQYF.

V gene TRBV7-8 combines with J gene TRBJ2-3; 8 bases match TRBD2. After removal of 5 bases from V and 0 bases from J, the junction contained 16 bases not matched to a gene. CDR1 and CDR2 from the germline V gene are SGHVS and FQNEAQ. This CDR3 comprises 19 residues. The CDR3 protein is CASSAVWGGAGGSTDTQYF. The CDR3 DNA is TGTGCCAGCAGCGCAGTGTGGGGGGGGGCGGGAGGTAGCACAGATACGCAGTATTTT. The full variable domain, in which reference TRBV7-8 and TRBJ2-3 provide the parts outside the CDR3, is GAGVSQSPRYKVAKRGQDVALRCDPISGHVSLFWYQQALGQGPEFLTYFQNEAQLDKSGLPSDRFFAERPEGSVSTLKIQRTQQEDSAVYLCASSAVWGGAGGSTDTQYFGPGTRLTVL.

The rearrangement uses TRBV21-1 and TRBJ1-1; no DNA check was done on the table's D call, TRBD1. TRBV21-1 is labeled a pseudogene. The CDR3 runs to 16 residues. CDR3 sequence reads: CASSRSPGTPNTEAFF. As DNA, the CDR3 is TGTGCCAGCAGCCGTTCCCCCGGGACACCGAACACTGAAGCTTTCTTT.

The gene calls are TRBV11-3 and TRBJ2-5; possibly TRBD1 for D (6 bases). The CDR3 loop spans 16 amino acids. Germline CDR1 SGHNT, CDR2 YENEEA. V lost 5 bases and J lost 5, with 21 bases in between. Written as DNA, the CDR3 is TGTGCCAGCAGCCCCAGGGGCAGGGGTTCGGCGGAGACCCAGTACTTC. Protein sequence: CASSPRGRGSAETQYF.

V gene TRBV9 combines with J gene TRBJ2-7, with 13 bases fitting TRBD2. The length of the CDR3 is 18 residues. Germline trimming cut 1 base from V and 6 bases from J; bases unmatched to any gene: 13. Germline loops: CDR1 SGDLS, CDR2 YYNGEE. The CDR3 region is CASSVRGGLAGDSGEQYF. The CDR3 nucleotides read TGTGCCAGCAGCGTAAGGGGTGGACTAGCGGGAGACTCGGGCGAGCAGTACTTC.